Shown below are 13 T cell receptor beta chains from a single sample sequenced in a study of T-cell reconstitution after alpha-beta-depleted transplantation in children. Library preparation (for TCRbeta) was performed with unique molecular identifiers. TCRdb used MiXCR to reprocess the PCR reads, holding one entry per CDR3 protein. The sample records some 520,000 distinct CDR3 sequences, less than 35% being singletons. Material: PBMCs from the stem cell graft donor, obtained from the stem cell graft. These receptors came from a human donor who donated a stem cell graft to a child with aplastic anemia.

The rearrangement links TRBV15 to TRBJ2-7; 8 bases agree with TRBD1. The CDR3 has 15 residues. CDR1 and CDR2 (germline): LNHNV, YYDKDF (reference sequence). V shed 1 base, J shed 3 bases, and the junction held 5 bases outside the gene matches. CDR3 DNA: TGTGCCACCAGCAGAGGGGGACAGGCCCGCTACGAGCAGTACTTC. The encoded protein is CATSRGGQARYEQYF.

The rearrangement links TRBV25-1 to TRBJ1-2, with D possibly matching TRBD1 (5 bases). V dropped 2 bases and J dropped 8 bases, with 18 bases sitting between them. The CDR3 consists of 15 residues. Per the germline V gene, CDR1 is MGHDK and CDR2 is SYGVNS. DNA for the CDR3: TGTGCCAGCAGTGAAAGGATGGGGCTTCTGGGGGGCTACACCTTC. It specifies CASSERMGLLGGYTF.

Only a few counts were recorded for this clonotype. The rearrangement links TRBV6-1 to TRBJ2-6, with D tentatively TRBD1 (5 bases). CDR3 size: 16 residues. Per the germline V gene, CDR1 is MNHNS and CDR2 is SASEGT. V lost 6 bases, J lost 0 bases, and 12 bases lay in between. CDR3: CASSHDSHSGANVLTF. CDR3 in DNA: TGTGCCAGCAGCCACGACAGCCACTCTGGGGCCAACGTCCTGACTTTC.

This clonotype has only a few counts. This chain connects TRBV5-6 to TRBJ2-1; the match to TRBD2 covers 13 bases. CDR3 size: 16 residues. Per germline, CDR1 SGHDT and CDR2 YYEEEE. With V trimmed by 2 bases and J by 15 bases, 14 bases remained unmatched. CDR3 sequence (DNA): TGTGCCAGCAGCTTAAAGGGCGGAACTAGCGGGAGGGAGTGGTTCTTC. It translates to CASSLKGGTSGREWFF.

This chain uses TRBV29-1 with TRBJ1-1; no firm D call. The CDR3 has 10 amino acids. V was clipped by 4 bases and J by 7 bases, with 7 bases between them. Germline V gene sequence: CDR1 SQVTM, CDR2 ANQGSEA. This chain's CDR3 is CSVVTFEAFF. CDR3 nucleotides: TGCAGCGTTGTAACATTTGAAGCTTTCTTT.

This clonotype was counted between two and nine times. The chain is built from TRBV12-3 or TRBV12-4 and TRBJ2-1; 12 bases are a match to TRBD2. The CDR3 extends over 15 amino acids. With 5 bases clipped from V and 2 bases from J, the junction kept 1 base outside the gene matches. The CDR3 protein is CASSRTSGAYNEQFF. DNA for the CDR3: TGTGCCAGCAGTCGGACTAGCGGGGCCTACAATGAGCAGTTCTTC.

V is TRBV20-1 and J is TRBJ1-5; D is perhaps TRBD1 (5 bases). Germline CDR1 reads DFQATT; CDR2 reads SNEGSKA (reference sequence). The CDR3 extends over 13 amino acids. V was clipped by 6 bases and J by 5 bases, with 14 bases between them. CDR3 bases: TGCAGTGCCACCGGGAGGGGAGATCAGCCCCAGCATTTT. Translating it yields CSATGRGDQPQHF.

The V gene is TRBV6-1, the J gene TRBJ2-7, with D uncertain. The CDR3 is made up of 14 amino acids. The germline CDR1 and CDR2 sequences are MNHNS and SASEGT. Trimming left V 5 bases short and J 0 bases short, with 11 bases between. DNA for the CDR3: TGTGCCAGCAGTCGACGGTCCAGCTCCTACGAGCAGTACGTC. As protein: CASSRRSSSYEQYV.

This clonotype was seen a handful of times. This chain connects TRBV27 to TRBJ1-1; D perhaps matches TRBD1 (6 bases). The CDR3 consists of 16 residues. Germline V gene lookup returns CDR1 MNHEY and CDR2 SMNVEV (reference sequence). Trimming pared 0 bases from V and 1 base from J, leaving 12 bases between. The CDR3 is CASSLSGGSRNTEAFF. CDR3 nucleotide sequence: TGTGCCAGCAGTTTATCGGGGGGCTCCCGGAACACTGAAGCTTTCTTT.

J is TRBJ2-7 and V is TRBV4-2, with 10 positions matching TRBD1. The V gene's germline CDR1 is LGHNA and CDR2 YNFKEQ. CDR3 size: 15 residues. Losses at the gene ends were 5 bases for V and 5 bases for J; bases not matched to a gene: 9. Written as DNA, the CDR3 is TGTGCCAGCAGCTCCCATGGACAGGGGGTCGACGAGCAGTACTTC. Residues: CASSSHGQGVDEQYF.

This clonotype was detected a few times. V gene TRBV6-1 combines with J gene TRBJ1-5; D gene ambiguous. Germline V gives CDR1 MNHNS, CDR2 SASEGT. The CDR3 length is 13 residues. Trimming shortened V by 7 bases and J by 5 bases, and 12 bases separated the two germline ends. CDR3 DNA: TGTGCCAGCACCCCCCAGGCTTATCAGCCCCAGCATTTT. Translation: CASTPQAYQPQHF.

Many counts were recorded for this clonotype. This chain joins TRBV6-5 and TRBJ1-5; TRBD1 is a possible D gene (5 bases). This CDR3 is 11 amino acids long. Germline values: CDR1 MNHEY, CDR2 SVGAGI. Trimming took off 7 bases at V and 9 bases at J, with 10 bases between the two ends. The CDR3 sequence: CASTGGGPQHF. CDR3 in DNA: TGTGCCAGCACGGGCGGGGGGCCCCAGCATTTT.

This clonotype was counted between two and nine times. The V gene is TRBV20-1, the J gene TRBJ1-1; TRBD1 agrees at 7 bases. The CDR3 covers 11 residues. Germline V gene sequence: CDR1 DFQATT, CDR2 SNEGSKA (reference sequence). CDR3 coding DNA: TGCAGCGTCCGGGACAGAGGTGAAGCTTTCTTT. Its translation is CSVRDRGEAFF.